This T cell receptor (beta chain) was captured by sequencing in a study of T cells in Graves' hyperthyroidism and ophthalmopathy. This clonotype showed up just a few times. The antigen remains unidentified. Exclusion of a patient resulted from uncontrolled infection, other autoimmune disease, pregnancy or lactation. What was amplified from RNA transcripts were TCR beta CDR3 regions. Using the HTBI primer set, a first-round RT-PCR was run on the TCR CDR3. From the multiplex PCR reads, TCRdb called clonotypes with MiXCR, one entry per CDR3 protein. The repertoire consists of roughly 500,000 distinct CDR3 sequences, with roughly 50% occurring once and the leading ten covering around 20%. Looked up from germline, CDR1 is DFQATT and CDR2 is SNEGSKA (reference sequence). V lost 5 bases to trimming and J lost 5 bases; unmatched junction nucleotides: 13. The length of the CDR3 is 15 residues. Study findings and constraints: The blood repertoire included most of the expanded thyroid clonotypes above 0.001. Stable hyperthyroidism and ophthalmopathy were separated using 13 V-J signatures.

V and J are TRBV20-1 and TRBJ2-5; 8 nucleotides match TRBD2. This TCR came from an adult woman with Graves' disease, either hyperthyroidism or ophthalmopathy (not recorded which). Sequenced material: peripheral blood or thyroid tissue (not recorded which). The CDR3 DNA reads TGCAGTGCTTCCCGAGCGGGAGATGTACGGGAGACCCAGTACTTC. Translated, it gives CSASRAGDVRETQYF.